This section outlines one T cell receptor beta chain sequence together with its context. The antigen remains unidentified. TCRbeta library construction was performed incorporating unique molecular identifiers. TCRdb used MiXCR to reprocess the PCR reads, holding one entry per CDR3 protein. The table records approximately 89,000 distinct CDR3 sequences, around 15% of them present only once. This entry comes from a study of T-cell reconstitution after alpha-beta-depleted transplantation in children. Study-wide points: The main origin of T-cell counts and diversity one year after transplant was newly produced T cells.

This specimen was PBMCs, mostly from graft donor cells, taken 180 days after TCRalphabeta/CD19-depleted stem cell transplant. The origin of this receptor is a male patient aged 2 to 9 who had a stem cell transplant for acute lymphoblastic leukemia, so the T cells may come from the graft donor.

The CDR3 sequence is CASSQGVRGQMNTEAFF. The CDR3 DNA reads as TGTGCCAGCAGCCAAGGGGTCCGGGGACAGATGAACACTGAAGCTTTCTTT. The V and J genes are TRBV4-2 and TRBJ1-1, with 7 nucleotides matching TRBD1. Germline V gene lookup returns CDR1 LGHNA and CDR2 YNFKEQ. Trimming removed 1 base from V and 0 bases from J; junction bases left unmatched: 8. This CDR3 region has 17 residues.